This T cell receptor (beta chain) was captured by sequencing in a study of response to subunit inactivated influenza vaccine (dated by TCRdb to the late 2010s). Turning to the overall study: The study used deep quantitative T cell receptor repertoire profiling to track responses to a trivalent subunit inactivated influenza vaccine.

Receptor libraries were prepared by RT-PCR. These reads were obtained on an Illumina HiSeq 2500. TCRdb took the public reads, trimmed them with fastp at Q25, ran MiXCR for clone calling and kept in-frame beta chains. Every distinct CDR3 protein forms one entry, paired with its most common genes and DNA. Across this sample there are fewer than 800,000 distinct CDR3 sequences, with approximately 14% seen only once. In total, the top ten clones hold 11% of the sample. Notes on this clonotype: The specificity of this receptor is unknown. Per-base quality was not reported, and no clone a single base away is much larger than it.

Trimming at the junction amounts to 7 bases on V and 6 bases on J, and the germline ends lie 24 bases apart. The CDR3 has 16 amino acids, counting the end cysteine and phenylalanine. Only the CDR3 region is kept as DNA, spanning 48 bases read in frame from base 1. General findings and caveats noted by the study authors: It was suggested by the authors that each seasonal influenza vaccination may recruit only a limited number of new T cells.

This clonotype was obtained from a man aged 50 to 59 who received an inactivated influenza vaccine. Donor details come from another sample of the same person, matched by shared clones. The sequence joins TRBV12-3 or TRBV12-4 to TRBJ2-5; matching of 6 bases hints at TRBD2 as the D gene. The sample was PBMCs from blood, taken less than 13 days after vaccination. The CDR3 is CASNNFVGPGRQTQYF. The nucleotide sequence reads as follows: TGTGCCAGCAACAACTTTGTGGGACCTGGGAGGCAGACCCAGTACTTC.